A single TCR beta chain is shown here with its context. What it binds is not known. PCR employed 60 Vbeta and 13 Jbeta primers. Method: immunoSEQ multiplex PCR; TCRdb's copy keeps in-frame clones and lacks some. The sample holds roughly 120,000 clones, around 85% seen once. These data belong to a study of cytomegalovirus exposure and HLA in healthy donors. Points from the study as a whole: An analysis done earlier found most TCR beta V segments productive about 90% or about 30% of the time. In a later analysis, TCR association rates varied by HLA locus: DRB1 most, HLA-C fewest.

The V and J ends lost 7 bases and 3 bases respectively, with 18 bases between them. There are 14 residues in the CDR3. Germline CDR1 is SQVTM and CDR2 is ANQGSEA. V is TRBV29-1 and J is TRBJ2-5; D perhaps matches TRBD2 (5 bases). Sequenced material: PBMCs. The TCR sequence derives from a man aged 40-50 years in good health and CMV-seronegative. CDR3 region: CSATLAGPKETQYF. The CDR3 coding sequence is TGCAGCGCCACTTTGGCGGGCCCCAAAGAGACCCAGTACTTC.